A single sample is the source of the 17 T cell receptor beta chains below, sequenced in a study of blood T cell repertoires in COVID-19. TCRdb keeps only in-frame clones here, not all; method: immunoSEQ multiplex PCR. The sample records some 63,000 clones, roughly 85% being singletons. The source material was peripheral blood. Every receptor here comes from a human donor in a cohort sampled during active COVID-19.

V usage is TRBV24-1 and J usage is TRBJ2-2; 9 nucleotides line up with TRBD1. The CDR3 is 17 residues long. Germline V gene sequence: CDR1 KGHDR, CDR2 SFDVKD. J gave up 6 bases and V 2 bases, and 9 bases lay outside the gene matches. The CDR3 sequence is CATSDSPGQGHPGELFF. Written as DNA, the CDR3 is TGTGCCACCAGTGATTCTCCGGGACAGGGCCACCCCGGGGAGCTGTTTTTT.

The genes are TRBV7-2 and TRBJ1-5; TRBD1 matches 8 bases. CDR1 SGHTA and CDR2 FQGNSA come from the germline V gene. The V and J ends lost 1 base and 6 bases, in that order; junction bases with no gene match: 2. CDR3 length: 14 amino acids. This CDR3 reads CASSLDRGGQPQHF. For the CDR3, the DNA is TGTGCCAGCAGCTTAGACAGGGGGGGTCAGCCCCAGCATTTT. Based on the CDR3 plus reference TRBV7-2 and TRBJ1-5, the full variable domain is GAGVSQSPSNKVTEKGKDVELRCDPISGHTALYWYRQSLGQGLEFLIYFQGNSAPDKSGLPSDRFSAERTGGSVSTLTIQRTQQEDSAVYLCASSLDRGGQPQHFGDGTRLSIL.

This chain uses TRBV9 with TRBJ2-1; 13 bases map to TRBD2. With V trimmed by 2 bases and J by 4 bases, 3 bases remained unmatched. The CDR3 consists of 16 residues. CDR1 is SGDLS and CDR2 is YYNGEE in the germline V gene. This CDR3 is CASSVRLAGGYNEQFF. DNA for the CDR3: TGTGCCAGCAGCGTCAGACTAGCGGGGGGTTACAATGAGCAGTTCTTC.

The V and J genes are TRBV10-3 and TRBJ2-5; 9 bases are a match to TRBD1. CDR1 ENHRY and CDR2 SYGVKD come from the germline V gene. The V and J ends lost 10 bases and 5 bases, in that order; junction bases with no gene match: 8. The CDR3 extends over 13 amino acids. CDR3 loop: CATNGDRVETQYF. The CDR3, as DNA: TGTGCCACCAACGGGGACAGGGTTGAGACCCAGTACTTC.

The J gene is TRBJ1-4, the V gene TRBV18; 9 positions agree with TRBD1. CDR3 size: 15 residues. CDR1 is KGHSH, CDR2 LQKENI, per germline. The ends lost 6 bases at V and 6 bases at J; junction bases unmatched: 8. The DNA of the CDR3 is TGTGCCAGCTCCCCCCGGGACAGGGATTATGAAAAACTGTTTTTT. It encodes CASSPRDRDYEKLFF.

This chain links TRBV11-3 with TRBJ1-1; the D is unclear. Trimming shortened V by 4 bases and J by 0 bases, and 9 bases separated the two germline ends. There are 14 residues in the CDR3. Germline V gives CDR1 SGHNT, CDR2 YENEEA. The chain's CDR3 is CASSSSNMNTEAFF. CDR3 coding DNA: TGTGCCAGCAGCTCCAGTAACATGAACACTGAAGCTTTCTTT.

The rearrangement joins TRBV9 to TRBJ2-3, with TRBD2 matching 12 bases. J lost 5 bases, V lost 4 bases, and 8 bases had no gene match. The CDR3 has 16 amino acids. Germline CDR1 reads SGDLS; CDR2 reads YYNGEE. CDR3 in amino acids: CASSLTSGGTGDTQYF. CDR3 coding DNA: TGTGCCAGCAGCCTAACTAGCGGGGGGACCGGAGATACGCAGTATTTT. The whole variable domain, remainder taken from reference TRBV9 and TRBJ2-3, is DSGVTQTPKHLITATGQRVTLRCSPRSGDLSVYWYQQSLDQGLQFLIQYYNGEERAKGNILERFSAQQFPDLHSELNLSSLELGDSALYFCASSLTSGGTGDTQYFGPGTRLTVL.

The chain links TRBV10-3 to TRBJ1-1, with 8 bases that match TRBD1. The CDR3 runs to 14 residues. Trimming took 8 bases from V and 1 from J; bases not matched to a gene: 6. Germline V gene sequence: CDR1 ENHRY, CDR2 SYGVKD. The CDR3 loop reads CAISGQGGNTEAFF. The CDR3 coding sequence is TGTGCCATCTCTGGACAGGGCGGGAACACTGAAGCTTTCTTT.

The chain recombines TRBV11-3 with TRBJ2-1; perhaps TRBD2 as D (7 bases). V lost 2 bases to trimming and J lost 10 bases, with 15 bases between them. Germline V lookup: CDR1 SGHNT, CDR2 YENEEA. CDR3 size: 14 residues. The CDR3 coding sequence is TGTGCCAGCAGCTTAAAGGGGGGAGGGACAGAGCAGTTCTTC. Protein sequence: CASSLKGGGTEQFF.

The chain uses TRBV7-2 and TRBJ1-3, with D possibly TRBD1 on 6 matching bases. This CDR3 has 14 amino acids. Trimming removed 2 bases from V and 13 bases from J, with 18 bases in between. Looked up from germline, CDR1 is SGHTA and CDR2 is FQGNSA. The CDR3: CASSLQSAGTQIYF. The CDR3 DNA sequence: TGTGCCAGCAGCTTACAATCGGCCGGGACACAAATATATTTT.

DNA of the CDR3: TGCGCCAGCAGTGGGAGGGGGGGACTTGGCTACACCTTC. Amino acids: CASSGRGGLGYTF. The genes are TRBV10-2 and TRBJ1-2; TRBD1 might be the D (6 bases). The CDR3 covers 13 residues. Germline CDR1 WSHSY, CDR2 SAAADI. Trimming took 4 bases from V and 7 from J, leaving 13 bases between them.

The J gene is TRBJ2-2, the V gene TRBV9; 7 nucleotides match TRBD2. Germline CDR1 and CDR2: SGDLS and YYNGEE. The CDR3 loop spans 17 amino acids. The V gene end was trimmed by 3 bases and the J gene end by 6 bases; junction bases not matched to a gene: 14. The CDR3: CASSASSWGGGAGELFF. CDR3 DNA: TGTGCCAGCAGCGCCAGCTCCTGGGGCGGGGGTGCCGGGGAGCTGTTTTTT. Based on the CDR3 plus reference TRBV9 and TRBJ2-2, the full variable domain is DSGVTQTPKHLITATGQRVTLRCSPRSGDLSVYWYQQSLDQGLQFLIQYYNGEERAKGNILERFSAQQFPDLHSELNLSSLELGDSALYFCASSASSWGGGAGELFFGEGSRLTVL.

The chain has TRBV7-8 and TRBJ2-3, with 9 bases aligning to TRBD2. This CDR3 is built from 17 residues. Trimming cost V 1 base and J 4 bases; bases outside gene matches: 9. Germline lookup yields CDR1 SGHVS and CDR2 FQNEAQ. The CDR3 DNA sequence: TGTGCCAGCAGCTTAGGGGCGGGGGGGCCCCCAGCAGATACGCAGTATTTT. It translates to CASSLGAGGPPADTQYF.

The rearrangement joins TRBV3-1 (or the pseudogene TRBV3-2) to TRBJ2-7, with 9 bases lining up with TRBD1. V dropped 2 bases and J dropped 5; count of bases not matched to a gene: 7. The CDR3 spans 15 residues. Germline CDR1 LGHDT, CDR2 YNNKEL (reference sequence). The CDR3 region is CASSQLTGGLDEQYF. CDR3 nucleotides: TGTGCCAGCAGCCAACTCACAGGGGGCTTGGACGAGCAGTACTTC.

Of note for this clone: Distinct nucleotide sequences in the sample also encode this CDR3. CDR3 loop: CASSAGGGNQPQHF. DNA for the CDR3: TGTGCCAGTAGTGCAGGGGGCGGCAATCAGCCCCAGCATTTT. The chain links TRBV19 to TRBJ1-5, with 8 bases matching TRBD1. The CDR3 is made up of 14 amino acids. In germline, CDR1 is LNHDA, CDR2 SQIVND (reference sequence). Trimming cost V 5 bases and J 2 bases; bases outside gene matches: 2.

This chain joins TRBV2 and TRBJ1-2, with D perhaps matching TRBD1 (5 bases). Germline values: CDR1 SNHLY, CDR2 FYNNEI. The CDR3 sequence is 13 residues long. Trimming shortened V by 3 bases and J by 4 bases, and 9 bases separated the two germline ends. This CDR3 is CASSDRTSYGYTF. The CDR3 nucleotides read TGTGCCAGCAGTGACCGGACATCCTATGGCTACACCTTC.

This chain links TRBV12-3 or TRBV12-4 with TRBJ2-7, with a tentative D call TRBD2 (7 bases). CDR3 length: 13 amino acids. The ends were cut back, 3 bases at V and 2 bases at J, with 8 bases in the middle. CDR3 nucleotide sequence: TGTGCCAGCAGTTTGGGGGGGCCCTACGAGCAGTACTTC. It specifies CASSLGGPYEQYF.